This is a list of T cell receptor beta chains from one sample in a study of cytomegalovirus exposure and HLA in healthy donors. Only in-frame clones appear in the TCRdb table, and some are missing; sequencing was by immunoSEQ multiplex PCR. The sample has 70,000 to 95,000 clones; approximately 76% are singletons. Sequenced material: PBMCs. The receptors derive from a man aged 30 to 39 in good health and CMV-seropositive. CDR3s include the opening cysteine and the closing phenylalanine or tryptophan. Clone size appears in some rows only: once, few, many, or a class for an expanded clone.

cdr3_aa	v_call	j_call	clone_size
CASSLADRGSSAVLF	TRBV5-1	TRBJ2-3	-
CASSYSGQGNLVGYTF	TRBV6-5	TRBJ1-2	-
CASSRDRFYGYTF	TRBV4-2	TRBJ1-2	-
CATSRGGAYYEQYF	TRBV15	TRBJ2-7	-
CASSSLPVRGEQFF	TRBV7-9	TRBJ2-1	-
CASRSGLAETQYF	TRBV6-5	TRBJ2-5	-
CASSHVLDRGLWNTEAFF	TRBV4-2	TRBJ1-1	few
CASSLGTVYEQYF	TRBV28	TRBJ2-7	once
CASSLLPTSLGEQFF	TRBV27	TRBJ2-1	-
CASSRGLAGGTDTQYF	TRBV5-6	TRBJ2-3	-
CASSPIGDYEQYF	TRBV7-7	TRBJ2-7	-
CASRPGTGGGSPLHF	TRBV28	TRBJ1-6	-
CASGGQGGFGNTIYF	TRBV4-2	TRBJ1-3	few
CASSIEERHRGRGEKLFF	TRBV19	TRBJ1-4	few
CASSTQGAGGETQYF	TRBV9	TRBJ2-5	-
CASSLRGQLVEINEQFF	TRBV7-3	TRBJ2-1	-
CASLPHQGTDSGYTF	TRBV6-5	TRBJ1-2	-
CASSQGGGVATNEKLFF	TRBV4-1	TRBJ1-4	-
CASSVRYEQYF	TRBV2	TRBJ2-7	-
CASRDPGEHRGDTIYF	TRBV2	TRBJ1-3	-
CASSQPGEAFF	TRBV4-1	TRBJ1-1	-
CASSPDRGHDEKLFF	TRBV14	TRBJ1-4	once
CASSEARAGGYEQYF	TRBV2	TRBJ2-7	-
CASSEAVGTVGLYTF	TRBV6-1	TRBJ1-2	-
CASSLRARGYEQYF	TRBV7-3	TRBJ2-7	-
CASSQTVPSVSGNTIYF	TRBV4-1	TRBJ1-3	few
CASSRGTGRNTGELFF	TRBV27	TRBJ2-2	-
CASSLGQKAGELFF	TRBV5-1	TRBJ2-2	once
CAWEKLTDTQYF	TRBV30	TRBJ2-3	once
CASSQPGTSGQETQYF	TRBV4-1	TRBJ2-5	-
CASSLDGQGDFQAFF	TRBV5-1	TRBJ1-1	once
CASSLASAYEQYF	TRBV7-9	TRBJ2-7	few
CASSETGGGYGYTF	TRBV5-1	TRBJ1-2	-
CASSESGGVLVDTQYF	TRBV6-1	TRBJ2-3	-
CASSVREQYF	TRBV2	TRBJ2-7	-
CASSVSSGSEKLFF	TRBV9	TRBJ1-4	few
CASSGTSGGAGEQFF	TRBV6-4	TRBJ2-1	-
CSVTRDYTYEQYF	TRBV29-1	TRBJ2-7	once
CASSLWLAGTYEQYF	TRBV5-1	TRBJ2-7	-
CASSQGLGGLDEQFF	TRBV4-1	TRBJ2-1	-
CAGSVLGSLATNIQYF	TRBV2	TRBJ2-4	-
CASSFGDRGNQPQHF	TRBV28	TRBJ1-5	-
CASPGLAGVHGPYEQYF	TRBV7-3	TRBJ2-7	many
CASNPGGVYGYTF	TRBV5-1	TRBJ1-2	many
CASSLGQGFYRELFF	TRBV4-1	TRBJ2-2	once
CAISGAGGGGLQETQYF	TRBV10-3	TRBJ2-5	-
CAWSVGGGTGRQGINQPQHF	TRBV30	TRBJ1-5	once
CASSQDPRPWREYEQYF	TRBV14	TRBJ2-7	-
CASSSGTGNYEQYF	TRBV7-9	TRBJ2-7	-
CASRLETGGVEAFF	TRBV5-1	TRBJ1-1	-
CASSHPGDMNTEAFF	TRBV4-1	TRBJ1-1	-
CASSFGAGSYEQYF	TRBV5-6	TRBJ2-7	-
CASSLEQGLWGGSPLHF	TRBV5-4	TRBJ1-6	-